This T cell receptor beta chain was captured in a study of CD8 T cells in Susac syndrome. As for this clonotype: Its specificity is not known.

Findings and caveats of the study: In its TCR sequencing and HLA analysis, the study acknowledged that the number of individuals was relatively small.

CD8+ and CD4+ T cells from blood underwent TCR beta sequencing. The RNA, about 0.45 to 1 ug, was put through reverse transcription using random hexamers. TCRdb re-analysed the immunoSEQ multiplex PCR reads in MiXCR, keeping a single row per CDR3 protein. The sample yields more than 150,000 distinct CDR3 sequences, about 94% seen once. The CDR3 extends over 13 amino acids. Germline loops: CDR1 DFQATT, CDR2 SNEGSKA (reference sequence). Trimming removed 1 base at V and 5 bases at J, with 9 bases between. This sequence was found in a human donor in good health. The V and J genes are TRBV20-1 and TRBJ1-5, with D perhaps matching TRBD1 (5 bases). Sequencing was done on a sample of CD4+ T cells from PBMCs. The CDR3 protein is CSARGGLDQPQHF. The CDR3 region has the DNA TGCAGTGCTAGAGGGGGCCTGGATCAGCCCCAGCATTTT.